These 2 T cell receptor beta chains share one sample of origin, sequenced in a study of blood T cell repertoires in COVID-19. Sequenced by immunoSEQ multiplex PCR; TCRdb stores in-frame clones only, minus some. This table holds hundreds of thousands of clones, around nine tenths found once. Sequenced: peripheral blood. These receptors came from a woman in her sixties or seventies with COVID-19, enrolled during active disease.

Written as DNA, the CDR3 is TGCGCCAGCACCTTACCGGGGAGGAATGAAAAACTGTTTTTT. The encoded protein is CASTLPGRNEKLFF. The rearrangement joins TRBV4-1 to TRBJ1-4; D gene uncertain. CDR1 and CDR2 (germline): MGHRA, YSYEKL. This CDR3 spans 14 amino acids. Deletions cut 7 bases from V and 5 bases from J, with 14 bases between.

The genes are TRBV7-2 and TRBJ1-2; weak D call: TRBD1 (5 bases). Trimming removed 1 base at V and 0 bases at J, with 15 bases between. There are 17 residues in the CDR3. CDR1 and CDR2 from the germline V gene are SGHTA and FQGNSA. The CDR3 is CASSLDGGASANYGYTF. Here the CDR3 DNA reads TGTGCCAGCAGCTTAGATGGAGGGGCGTCAGCTAACTATGGCTACACCTTC. Full variable domain (rest looked up from reference TRBV7-2 and TRBJ1-2): GAGVSQSPSNKVTEKGKDVELRCDPISGHTALYWYRQSLGQGLEFLIYFQGNSAPDKSGLPSDRFSAERTGGSVSTLTIQRTQQEDSAVYLCASSLDGGASANYGYTFGSGTRLTVV.